Each of the 30 T cell receptor beta chains below was sequenced from the same sample in a study of blood T cell repertoires in COVID-19. Profiled with immunoSEQ multiplex PCR; TCRdb holds only in-frame clones, not every one. The table lists fewer than 300,000 clones, over 75% of them singletons, with less than 10% in the top ten. Sequencing was done on a sample of peripheral blood. These receptors originate from a human donor in a cohort sampled during active COVID-19.

For this clone: Other DNA variants within this sample encode the same CDR3. The rearrangement links TRBV5-1 to TRBJ2-5; 7 bases line up with TRBD2. The CDR3 is made up of 16 amino acids. CDR1 and CDR2 (germline): SGHRS, YFSETQ. V trimming: 0 bases; J trimming: 1 base; junction bases outside the gene matches: 6. CDR3 nucleotides: TGCGCCAGCAGCTTGGGGGCGGGCGGGGGCCAAGAGACCCAGTACTTC. This codes for CASSLGAGGGQETQYF.

The rearrangement uses TRBV12-3 or TRBV12-4 and TRBJ1-1; D possibly corresponds to TRBD1 (5 bases). This CDR3 is 13 amino acids long. V lost 2 bases to trimming and J lost 4 bases, with 8 bases between them. CDR3 in DNA: TGTGCCAGCAGTTTAACCCAGGGCACTGAAGCTTTCTTT. It is translated as CASSLTQGTEAFF.

The genes are TRBV18 and TRBJ2-7; 7 positions match TRBD1. The germline V gene has CDR1 KGHSH and CDR2 LQKENI. This CDR3 contains 15 residues. V gave up 1 base and J gave up 7 bases; unmatched junction bases: 10. In nucleotides, the CDR3 is TGTGCCAGCTCACCACTCCCAGGGGGAACGGGAGAGCAGTACTTC. This sequence encodes CASSPLPGGTGEQYF.

This clone was found once. This chain links TRBV13 with TRBJ2-2; 13 bases fit TRBD2. CDR1 and CDR2 (germline): PRHDT, FYEKMQ (reference sequence). The length of the CDR3 is 15 residues. The junction had 3 bases not matched to a gene; V was cut back by 5 bases and J by 6 bases. The CDR3 here is CASSPGTSGAGELFF. The CDR3 bases are TGTGCCAGCAGCCCCGGGACTAGCGGGGCCGGGGAGCTGTTTTTT.

The CDR3 reads CASSQDPGASSYNEQFF. The DNA of the CDR3 is TGCGCCAGCAGCCAAGATCCAGGGGCGAGCTCCTACAATGAGCAGTTCTTC. The chain has TRBV4-1 and TRBJ2-1; weak D call: TRBD1 (6 bases). CDR1 and CDR2 from the germline V gene are MGHRA and YSYEKL. V was shortened by 0 bases and J by 0 bases, with 12 bases between the two germline ends. The CDR3 is made up of 17 amino acids.

Written as DNA, the CDR3 is TGTGCCAGCAGCTCTAAACCGGGGAGGGCCAATGAGCAGTTCTTC. The encoded protein is CASSSKPGRANEQFF. The rearrangement links TRBV7-3 to TRBJ2-1; 7 nucleotides align to TRBD2. Germline trimming cut 4 bases from V and 6 bases from J; bases unmatched to any gene: 9. CDR1 is SGHTA, CDR2 FQGTGA, per germline. This CDR3 is 15 amino acids long.

The chain is built from TRBV2 and TRBJ2-7; 10 bases map to TRBD2. This CDR3 is built from 17 residues. Germline V gives CDR1 SNHLY, CDR2 FYNNEI. V dropped 8 bases and J dropped 4; count of bases not matched to a gene: 17. The CDR3 DNA follows: TGTGCCAGCCTTAGAACTAGCGGGGTATTAGCGGGATACGAGCAGTACTTC. Translating gives CASLRTSGVLAGYEQYF.

The chain is built from TRBV5-1 and TRBJ2-7; 7 bases fit TRBD2. The germline V gene has CDR1 SGHRS and CDR2 YFSETQ. The junction had 6 bases not matched to a gene; V was cut back by 3 bases and J by 0 bases. CDR3 length: 15 amino acids. CDR3 sequence reads: CASSYQSGVSYEQYF. DNA of the CDR3: TGCGCCAGCAGCTACCAAAGCGGGGTCTCCTACGAGCAGTACTTC.

J is TRBJ1-5 and V is TRBV5-6, with a tentative D call TRBD1 (6 bases). Trimming stripped 3 bases from V and 6 bases from J, with 22 bases between. The germline CDR1 and CDR2 sequences are SGHDT and YYEEEE. The CDR3 length is 17 residues. In nucleotides, the CDR3 is TGTGCCAGCAGCTGGGGGGGAGCAGGGCAGGGGCGTCAGCCCCAGCATTTT. It translates to CASSWGGAGQGRQPQHF.

The chain combines TRBV10-1 with TRBJ2-2; D is undetermined. The V gene lost 6 bases and the J gene lost 3 bases, with 8 bases spanning the gap. The CDR3 consists of 13 residues. CDR1 and CDR2 from the germline V gene are WNHNN and SYGVQD (reference sequence). CDR3 sequence reads: CASRTDYTGELFF. The CDR3, as DNA: TGCGCCAGCAGAACAGATTACACCGGGGAGCTGTTTTTT.

V usage is TRBV12-3 or TRBV12-4 and J usage is TRBJ1-5; 8 bases line up with TRBD1. The CDR3 loop spans 13 amino acids. Unmatched junction bases numbered 8, after V lost 10 bases and J lost 6 bases. The CDR3 nucleotides read TGTGCCACCCGGACAGGGAGGGGTCAGCCCCAGCATTTT. Translation gives CATRTGRGQPQHF.

This chain links TRBV5-1 with TRBJ2-5; tentative D call: TRBD1 (6 bases). V was cut by 2 bases and J by 4 bases, with 18 bases left in between. Germline CDR1 reads SGHRS; CDR2 reads YFSETQ. There are 16 residues in the CDR3. The CDR3: CASSLETGKTSETQYF. For the CDR3, the DNA is TGCGCCAGCAGCTTAGAAACAGGGAAGACTTCAGAGACCCAGTACTTC.

As concerns this clone: Mismatch with germline at one junction end may stem from a read error. The V gene is TRBV7-3, the J gene TRBJ2-2; 7 bases are shared with TRBD2. The CDR3 covers 13 residues. Germline CDR1 is SGHTA and CDR2 is FQGTGA. CDR3 region: CTSSPTGGGELFF. For the CDR3, the DNA is TGTACCAGCAGCCCCACGGGAGGCGGGGAGCTGTTTTTT.

This clone showed up just a few times. The J gene is TRBJ2-7, the V gene TRBV2; D is uncertain. This CDR3 comprises 11 residues. From germline, CDR1 is SNHLY and CDR2 FYNNEI. V was trimmed by 7 bases and J by 6 bases, leaving 10 bases between them. Written as DNA, the CDR3 is TGTGCCAGCAAGGTGGGCACCGAGCAGTACTTC. Translation: CASKVGTEQYF.

J is TRBJ1-4 and V is TRBV28, with D unresolved. Germline lookup yields CDR1 MDHEN and CDR2 SYDVKM. The CDR3 covers 14 residues. The V and J ends lost 6 bases and 0 bases respectively, with 8 bases between them. The DNA for the CDR3 is TGTGCCAGCAGCGAGGGTACAACTAATGAAAAACTGTTTTTT. Translating gives CASSEGTTNEKLFF.

This chain joins TRBV24-1 and TRBJ2-2, with 8 nucleotides matching TRBD1. Trimming removed 5 bases from V and 1 base from J; junction bases left unmatched: 5. The CDR3 has 16 residues. Germline CDR1 is KGHDR and CDR2 is SFDVKD. The CDR3: CATSASGQGNTGELFF. Here the CDR3 DNA reads TGTGCCACCAGTGCCTCCGGACAGGGGAACACCGGGGAGCTGTTTTTT.

This sequence joins TRBV5-4 and TRBJ1-4; D possibly corresponds to TRBD1 (5 bases). This CDR3 contains 14 residues. Trimming pared 4 bases from V and 5 bases from J, leaving 12 bases between. CDR1 is SGHNT and CDR2 is YYREEE in the germline V gene (reference sequence). CDR3 in amino acids: CASSLTGGNEKLFF. CDR3 DNA: TGTGCCAGCAGCCTGACGGGGGGGAATGAAAAACTGTTTTTT.

The chain has TRBV14 and TRBJ2-5; 8 bases are a match to TRBD2. V dropped 2 bases and J dropped 7; count of bases not matched to a gene: 9. The CDR3 runs to 15 residues. Germline assignment: CDR1 SGHDN and CDR2 FVKESK. CDR3 amino acids: CASSQQTSAKGTQYF. The CDR3 coding sequence is TGTGCCAGCAGCCAACAGACTAGCGCGAAGGGGACCCAGTACTTC.

The CDR3 coding sequence is TGTGCCAGCAGCCCGACAGGATTAGGAGAGACCCAGTACTTC. Protein product: CASSPTGLGETQYF. V usage is TRBV7-9 and J usage is TRBJ2-5, with D possibly being TRBD1 (6 bases). With 5 bases removed from V and 4 bases from J, the gap between germline ends came to 14 bases. The CDR3 covers 14 residues. Germline V gene data show CDR1 as SEHNR and CDR2 as FQNEAQ (reference sequence).

The chain recombines TRBV7-8 with TRBJ2-5; unclear D gene. Germline loops: CDR1 SGHVS, CDR2 FQNEAQ. The germline V and J ends were trimmed by 1 base and 2 bases, with 8 bases remaining between them. This CDR3 comprises 14 residues. The CDR3 DNA reads TGTGCCAGCAGCTTAGTCCTCCAGCAAGAGACCCAGTACTTC. Translated: CASSLVLQQETQYF.

The chain uses TRBV5-5 and TRBJ2-7; 8 bases fit TRBD2. Trimming cost V 2 bases and J 1 base; bases outside gene matches: 8. The CDR3 runs 16 residues. Germline CDR1 reads SGHKS; CDR2 reads YYEKEE (reference sequence). For the CDR3, the DNA is TGTGCCAGCAGCTTTAGATCCGGGACTAGGTCCTACGAGCAGTACTTC. This translates into CASSFRSGTRSYEQYF.

This clone was counted once. This chain joins TRBV13 and TRBJ1-1; D is unresolved. Germline V gene lookup returns CDR1 PRHDT and CDR2 FYEKMQ (reference sequence). The CDR3 spans 14 residues. V lost 0 bases to trimming and J lost 0 bases, with 5 bases between them. The CDR3: CASSLGSVNTEAFF. The CDR3, as DNA: TGTGCCAGCAGCTTAGGATCGGTGAACACTGAAGCTTTCTTT. The whole variable domain, filled in from reference TRBV13 and TRBJ1-1, reads AAGVIQSPRHLIKEKRETATLKCYPIPRHDTVYWYQQGPGQDPQFLISFYEKMQSDKGSIPDRFSAQQFSDYHSELNMSSLELGDSALYFCASSLGSVNTEAFFGQGTRLTVV.

The chain recombines TRBV2 with TRBJ2-3, with D possibly being TRBD2 (6 bases). This CDR3 spans 14 amino acids. Trimming stripped 6 bases from V and 3 bases from J, with 13 bases between. CDR1 and CDR2 from the germline V gene are SNHLY and FYNNEI. The CDR3, as DNA: TGTGCCAGCAGGGAGGGCAGGGAGACAGATACGCAGTATTTT. Translation gives CASREGRETDTQYF.

The CDR3, as DNA: TGTGCCAGCAGGTTGGGCCTGAATCAGCCCCAGCATTTT. Translated: CASRLGLNQPQHF. The rearrangement links TRBV6-5 to TRBJ1-5; no clear D gene. Germline lookup yields CDR1 MNHEY and CDR2 SVGAGI. Deletions cut 6 bases from V and 4 bases from J, with 10 bases between. The CDR3 has 13 amino acids.

V and J are TRBV2 and TRBJ1-1; 7 nucleotides align to TRBD1. There are 12 residues in the CDR3. Germline loops: CDR1 SNHLY, CDR2 FYNNEI. After removal of 6 bases from V and 6 bases from J, the junction contained 4 bases not matched to a gene. CDR3 DNA: TGTGCCAGCAGACAGGGGCGGGCTGAAGCTTTCTTT. Residues: CASRQGRAEAFF. The whole variable domain, filled in from reference TRBV2 and TRBJ1-1, reads EPEVTQTPSHQVTQMGQEVILRCVPISNHLYFYWYRQILGQKVEFLVSFYNNEISEKSEIFDDQFSVERPDGSNFTLKIRSTKLEDSAMYFCASRQGRAEAFFGQGTRLTVV.

The table lists this clone with a count of one. The chain joins TRBV10-3 to TRBJ1-2; perhaps TRBD1 as D (6 bases). Deletions cut 6 bases from V and 2 bases from J, with 13 bases between. The germline V gene encodes CDR1 ENHRY and CDR2 SYGVKD. CDR3 length: 14 amino acids. The CDR3 DNA follows: TGTGCCATCAGGGATCAGGGGACCAACTATGGCTACACCTTC. Its protein is CAIRDQGTNYGYTF.

This chain links TRBV11-3 with TRBJ2-7, with 9 positions matching TRBD2. V was clipped by 2 bases and J by 3 bases; unmatched bases: 8. The CDR3 sequence is 16 residues long. Germline CDR1 is SGHNT and CDR2 is YENEEA. The CDR3 coding sequence is TGTGCCAGCAGCTTATCCGGGGCTAGCGGGGTCTACGAGCAGTACTTC. It codes for CASSLSGASGVYEQYF.

This clone came up once. CDR3 sequence reads: CASSQDLLATQYF. The CDR3 DNA follows: TGTGCCAGCAGCCAAGATCTACTTGCGACCCAGTACTTC. The rearrangement uses TRBV3-1 (or the pseudogene TRBV3-2) and TRBJ2-5, with D unclear. V lost 0 bases to trimming and J lost 7 bases, with 9 bases between them. CDR3 length equals 13 residues. Germline CDR1 reads LGHDT; CDR2 reads YNNKEL (reference sequence).

Worth noting for this clone: The identical CDR3 is also encoded by other nucleotide sequences in the sample. The chain uses TRBV6-5 and TRBJ2-7; 9 nucleotides line up with TRBD1. The CDR3 runs 12 residues. The V gene end was trimmed by 6 bases and the J gene end by 3 bases; junction bases not matched to a gene: 0. Germline V gives CDR1 MNHEY, CDR2 SVGAGI. The CDR3 bases are TGTGCCAGCAGGGACAGGGGCTACGAGCAGTACTTC. Amino acids: CASRDRGYEQYF.

This chain links TRBV24-1 with TRBJ2-6; D is unclear. Trimming removed 9 bases at V and 0 bases at J, with 5 bases between. CDR3 length equals 13 residues. The germline V gene has CDR1 KGHDR and CDR2 SFDVKD. The CDR3 DNA sequence: TGTGCCACCCGTAACTCTGGGGCCAACGTCCTGACTTTC. It specifies CATRNSGANVLTF.